Each of the 20 T cell receptor beta chains below was sequenced from the same sample in a study of HIV-infected children after antiretroviral therapy interruption. RNA-based 3' RACE libraries used unique molecular identifiers. From the 3' RACE reads, TCRdb called clonotypes with MiXCR, one entry per CDR3 protein. This sample carries approximately 89,000 distinct CDR3 sequences, roughly 6.7% of them seen once, and the ten largest clones take 1.1%. Described treatment: PENTA 11 planned treatment interruption arm or continuous ART arm. This specimen was CD45RA+ CD4+ T cells from PBMCs, pooled from several time points, taken from a donor given antiretroviral therapy, either interrupted or continuous. Documented subset: naive CD4+ CD45RA+ CD45RO- T cells. Receptors were obtained from a pool of human donors with HIV.

This clonotype was counted at least ten times. The chain is built from TRBV19 and TRBJ2-1; maybe TRBD1 (6 bases). Germline assignment: CDR1 LNHDA and CDR2 SQIVND (reference sequence). Trimming stripped 5 bases from V and 2 bases from J, with 13 bases between. The CDR3 consists of 15 residues. The chain's CDR3 is CASSPGTTTYNEQFF. As DNA, the CDR3 is TGTGCCAGTAGTCCCGGGACAACAACCTACAATGAGCAGTTCTTC.

This clonotype was seen more than once but under ten times. This chain connects TRBV11-2 to TRBJ2-5; tentatively, D is TRBD1 (8 bases). The CDR3 loop spans 16 amino acids. Trimming pared 4 bases from V and 4 bases from J, leaving 19 bases between. Germline loops: CDR1 SGHAT, CDR2 FQNNGV. In DNA, the CDR3 is TGTGCCAGCAGCTCCACAGACAGGGGACTAAGAGAGACCCAGTACTTC. Translated, it gives CASSSTDRGLRETQYF.

This clonotype was counted at least ten times. This chain uses TRBV12-3 or TRBV12-4 with TRBJ2-2; 11 bases fit TRBD1. Trimming took 5 bases from V and 5 from J; bases not matched to a gene: 13. The CDR3 length is 18 residues. In DNA, the CDR3 is TGTGCCAGCAGTCCCTGGACAGGGGGCTTCGGTGGGACCGGGGAGCTGTTTTTT. It is translated as CASSPWTGGFGGTGELFF.

This clonotype occurred many times. At one boundary the junction diverges from the germline segment, which might be a read error. V usage is TRBV7-4 and J usage is TRBJ2-5; possibly TRBD1 or TRBD2 for D (5 bases each). Germline V gene sequence: CDR1 SGHVT, CDR2 SQSDAQ. This CDR3 is 16 amino acids long. The CDR3 nucleotides are TGTGCAAGCAGCTCTCGACTGGGGGTTAACCAAGACACCCAGTACTTT. Translation: CASSSRLGVNQDTQYF.

This sequence joins TRBV18 and TRBJ2-1; D is undetermined. Germline V CDR1 and CDR2: KGHSH, LQKENI. Trimming removed 1 base from V and 7 bases from J, with 17 bases in between. The CDR3 length is 16 residues. The CDR3 sequence: CASSPLRSGDGNEQFF. In nucleotides, the CDR3 is TGTGCCAGCTCACCACTTCGTTCAGGCGATGGGAATGAGCAGTTCTTC.

This clonotype was detected many times. This chain's CDR3 is CASSLGTQETQYF. Here the CDR3 DNA reads TGTGCCAGCAGTTTGGGGACCCAAGAGACCCAGTACTTC. This chain connects TRBV12-3 or TRBV12-4 to TRBJ2-5; the D call may be TRBD1 or TRBD2 (5 bases each). The CDR3 loop spans 13 amino acids. Trimming shortened V by 3 bases and J by 1 base, and 6 bases separated the two germline ends.

This clonotype was seen ten or more times. The chain combines TRBV20-1 with TRBJ1-5; D perhaps matches TRBD1 (6 bases). This CDR3 is built from 14 residues. From germline, CDR1 is DFQATT and CDR2 SNEGSKA (reference sequence). V was clipped by 5 bases and J by 3 bases, with 14 bases between them. The CDR3: CSARRGGDNQPQHF. In DNA, the CDR3 is TGCAGTGCTCGGAGGGGGGGCGACAATCAGCCCCAGCATTTT.

The chain is built from TRBV9 and TRBJ1-6; 9 nucleotides match TRBD1. CDR3 length: 15 residues. V gave up 3 bases and J gave up 5 bases; unmatched junction bases: 3. Germline CDR1 is SGDLS and CDR2 is YYNGEE. The CDR3 DNA follows: TGTGCCAGCAGCGATGGGACAGGGAATAATTCACCCCTCCACTTT. Translated, it gives CASSDGTGNNSPLHF.

This clonotype was counted ten times or more. The chain couples TRBV7-9 to TRBJ1-5; no firm D call. Trimming pared 6 bases from V and 5 bases from J, leaving 17 bases between. This CDR3 is 15 amino acids long. CDR1 is SEHNR and CDR2 is FQNEAQ in the germline V gene (reference sequence). This CDR3 is CASSSGPPYYQPQHF. The CDR3 DNA reads as TGTGCCAGCAGTTCAGGACCTCCATATTATCAGCCCCAGCATTTT.

This clonotype was observed many times. This chain uses TRBV30 with TRBJ1-1; D call uncertain. The V gene's germline CDR1 is GTSNPN and CDR2 SVGIG (reference sequence). The CDR3 totals 12 residues. V lost 3 bases to trimming and J lost 1 base, with 6 bases between them. For the CDR3, the DNA is TGTGCCTGGAGACTTGCGAACACTGAAGCTTTCTTT. Translating gives CAWRLANTEAFF.

The chain links TRBV7-9 to TRBJ2-7; possibly TRBD1 or TRBD2 for D (5 bases each). The V gene's germline CDR1 is SEHNR and CDR2 FQNEAQ (reference sequence). This CDR3 region has 14 residues. Trimming removed 2 bases from V and 4 bases from J, with 12 bases in between. The CDR3 nucleotides are TGTGCCAGCAGCTTACGGGACCTAGTTTACGAGCAGTACTTC. This translates into CASSLRDLVYEQYF. The full variable domain, with the rest looked up from reference TRBV7-9 and TRBJ2-7, is DTGVSQNPRHKITKRGQNVTFRCDPISEHNRLYWYRQTLGQGPEFLTYFQNEAQLEKSRLLSDRFSAERPKGSFSTLEIQRTEQGDSAMYLCASSLRDLVYEQYFGPGTRLTVT.

This clonotype was counted at least ten times. J is TRBJ2-2 and V is TRBV5-4; possibly TRBD1 for D (5 bases). Trimming took off 4 bases at V and 0 bases at J, with 22 bases between the two ends. Germline CDR1 and CDR2: SGHNT and YYREEE (reference sequence). CDR3 size: 19 residues. The CDR3 spells CASSPSRQGLTANTGELFF. CDR3 bases: TGTGCCAGCAGCCCTTCTCGGCAGGGCCTTACCGCGAACACCGGGGAGCTGTTTTTT.

This clonotype was counted between two and nine times. V and J are TRBV12-3 or TRBV12-4 and TRBJ2-7; D gene unclear. The CDR3 covers 14 residues. The V end was cut by 3 bases, the J end by 1 base, with 10 bases between. The CDR3 DNA sequence: TGTGCCAGCAGTTTCGGCAGGCGTTCCTACGAGCAGTACTTC. Translating it yields CASSFGRRSYEQYF.

This clonotype was recorded at least ten times. V is TRBV12-3 or TRBV12-4 and J is TRBJ1-1; 7 nucleotides line up with TRBD1. V dropped 6 bases and J dropped 8; count of bases not matched to a gene: 12. There are 14 residues in the CDR3. The CDR3 loop is CASSPISGGEEAFF. In nucleotides, the CDR3 is TGTGCCAGCAGCCCAATATCAGGGGGGGAGGAAGCTTTCTTT.

This clonotype was seen ten or more times. The junction departs from the called germline gene at one end, perhaps through a read error. This chain joins TRBV29-1 and TRBJ2-4; D may be TRBD1 or TRBD2 (6 bases each). This CDR3 has 14 amino acids. Germline CDR1 and CDR2: SQVTM and ANQGSEA. CDR3 bases: TGCAGCGTTCAGGGGATACTAGCCAAAAACATTCAGCACTTC. This encodes CSVQGILAKNIQHF.

This chain connects TRBV7-9 to TRBJ2-7, with 7 nucleotides matching TRBD1. Germline loops: CDR1 SEHNR, CDR2 FQNEAQ (reference sequence). The V and J ends lost 5 bases and 6 bases, in that order; junction bases with no gene match: 13. The CDR3 runs to 15 residues. CDR3: CASSSRQGTLGEQYF. The CDR3 DNA follows: TGTGCCAGCAGCAGCCGACAGGGCACTTTAGGCGAGCAGTACTTC.

This clonotype occurred many times. The chain joins TRBV7-2 to TRBJ1-6; possible D gene TRBD1, 5 bases. There are 15 residues in the CDR3. Germline V lookup: CDR1 SGHTA, CDR2 FQGNSA. V was cut by 2 bases and J by 3 bases, with 8 bases left in between. For the CDR3, the DNA is TGTGCCAGCAGCTTACAGGGTGTCTATAATTCACCCCTCCACTTT. It is translated as CASSLQGVYNSPLHF.

There are many counts of this clonotype. This chain joins TRBV20-1 and TRBJ2-3; D perhaps matches TRBD1 (5 bases). V lost 0 bases and J lost 4, with 14 bases in between. CDR1 and CDR2 (germline): DFQATT, SNEGSKA (reference sequence). This CDR3 has 15 residues. DNA for the CDR3: TGCAGTGCTAGAGATCCGGCAGGGTCGGCAGATACGCAGTATTTT. It is translated as CSARDPAGSADTQYF.

This clonotype was observed many times. V is TRBV28 and J is TRBJ2-7, with D maybe TRBD2 (6 bases). The CDR3 consists of 13 residues. V lost 7 bases to trimming and J lost 3 bases, with 13 bases between them. The germline gives CDR1 MDHEN, CDR2 SYDVKM. The CDR3: CASTGGKNYEQYF. CDR3 sequence (DNA): TGTGCCAGCACGGGCGGGAAGAACTACGAGCAGTACTTC.

This clonotype was recorded at least ten times. The V gene is TRBV2, the J gene TRBJ2-4; D remains ambiguous. The CDR3 has 14 residues. Germline lookup yields CDR1 SNHLY and CDR2 FYNNEI. Trimming removed 5 bases from V and 0 bases from J, with 8 bases in between. The CDR3, as DNA: TGTGCCAGCAGTACAGATGGAGCCAAAAACATTCAGTACTTC. Protein: CASSTDGAKNIQYF.